This T cell receptor beta chain stems from a study of tumor-infiltrating lymphocytes in localized non-small cell lung cancer. Broader study findings: Each assay used a separate piece of the same tissue. Recurrence-free survival showed no association with tumor T-cell fraction.

As for this clone: The antigen is unknown.

Germline V gene lookup returns CDR1 MNHNY and CDR2 SVGAGI (reference sequence). Trimming shortened V by 6 bases and J by 2 bases, and 4 bases separated the two germline ends. The CDR3 runs to 11 residues. Produced via immunoSEQ multiplex PCR; TCRdb's table is partial and in-frame only. The sample includes roughly 11,000 clones, about four fifths seen only once; the top ten take approximately 8.4%. Sequenced sample: lung tumor tissue. The chain couples TRBV6-6 to TRBJ2-5, with no clear D. The receptor comes from a human donor with non-small cell lung cancer. CDR3 in amino acids: CASSQQETQYF. CDR3 nucleotides: TGTGCCAGCAGCCAGCAAGAGACCCAGTACTTC.